These T cell receptor beta chains were read from a single sample in a study of beta chain features in type 1 diabetes. Sequencing was performed with immunoSEQ multiplex PCR; in TCRdb, only in-frame clones are kept and a portion is missing. Here the sample spans around 310,000 clones, 8% to 13% being singletons. What was sequenced was naive CD4+ T cells from blood. The receptors stem from a woman younger than 45 in good health. The CDR3 runs from the conserved cysteine through the conserved F or W. The order of the fields is D gene, clone size, V gene, J gene, CDR3 DNA, CDR3 protein. D genes are given only for firm matches. Clone size is shown for a subset of rows, as once, few, many or a class of expanded clone.

d_call: TRBD1
clone_size: few
v_call: TRBV7-9
j_call: TRBJ1-1
cdr3_nt: TGTGCCAGCAGCCACCTCGGAACAGGGGGCGTGAACACTGAAGCTTTCTTT
cdr3_aa: CASSHLGTGGVNTEAFF

d_call: .
clone_size: few
v_call: TRBV6-5
j_call: TRBJ2-7
cdr3_nt: TGTGCCAGCAGTGACGGGACTGAAGTCTACGAGCAGTACTTC
cdr3_aa: CASSDGTEVYEQYF

d_call: TRBD1
clone_size: few
v_call: TRBV7-2
j_call: TRBJ2-1
cdr3_nt: TGTGCCAGCAGCCCTGACAGGGTCGGTAGGAATGAGCAGTTCTTC
cdr3_aa: CASSPDRVGRNEQFF

d_call: TRBD1
clone_size: .
v_call: TRBV6-6
j_call: TRBJ2-5
cdr3_nt: TGTGCCAGCAGTTATTCCGGGACAGTAGAGACCCAGTACTTC
cdr3_aa: CASSYSGTVETQYF

d_call: .
clone_size: .
v_call: TRBV4-2
j_call: TRBJ2-5
cdr3_nt: TGTGCCAGCAGCCAAGTAGAGCTAGTTTCGGAGACCCAGTACTTC
cdr3_aa: CASSQVELVSETQYF

d_call: TRBD2
clone_size: .
v_call: TRBV9
j_call: TRBJ2-1
cdr3_nt: TGTGCCAGCAGCACTGTAGCGGGGGCCCGCAATGAGCAGTTCTTC
cdr3_aa: CASSTVAGARNEQFF

d_call: .
clone_size: .
v_call: TRBV2
j_call: TRBJ2-3
cdr3_nt: TGTGCCAGCAGTGATAACTATCCCACAGATACGCAGTATTTT
cdr3_aa: CASSDNYPTDTQYF

d_call: .
clone_size: .
v_call: TRBV7-2
j_call: TRBJ2-7
cdr3_nt: TGTGCCAGCAGCTCGAGGACAGAGATCTACGAGCAGTACTTC
cdr3_aa: CASSSRTEIYEQYF

d_call: TRBD1
clone_size: few
v_call: TRBV7-9
j_call: TRBJ2-7
cdr3_nt: TGTGCCAGCAGCAAGACAGGGGGGTTTGGGGAGCAGTACTTC
cdr3_aa: CASSKTGGFGEQYF

d_call: TRBD1
clone_size: few
v_call: TRBV30
j_call: TRBJ2-7
cdr3_nt: TGTGCCTGGAGTGGACAGGGTCCCAACGAGCAGTACTTC
cdr3_aa: CAWSGQGPNEQYF

d_call: TRBD1
clone_size: few
v_call: TRBV27
j_call: TRBJ2-7
cdr3_nt: TGTGCCAGCAGTTTGGGTACAGGGGGATCGTACGAGCAGTACTTC
cdr3_aa: CASSLGTGGSYEQYF

d_call: .
clone_size: .
v_call: TRBV5-4
j_call: TRBJ2-5
cdr3_nt: TGTGCCAGCAGCCAACAAGAGACCCAGTACTTC
cdr3_aa: CASSQQETQYF

d_call: TRBD1
clone_size: .
v_call: TRBV7-2
j_call: TRBJ2-7
cdr3_nt: TGTGCCAGCAGCCTGGCGGGGGACAGGGGGCTCGAGCAGTACTTC
cdr3_aa: CASSLAGDRGLEQYF

d_call: TRBD2
clone_size: .
v_call: TRBV4-3
j_call: TRBJ2-7
cdr3_nt: TGCGCCAGCAGCCCCTTTGGAGCGGGATACTACGAGCAGTACTTC
cdr3_aa: CASSPFGAGYYEQYF

d_call: TRBD1
clone_size: few
v_call: TRBV6-1
j_call: TRBJ1-3
cdr3_nt: TGTGCCAGCAGGGAAACCGGGACAGGGGGTAACACCATATATTTT
cdr3_aa: CASRETGTGGNTIYF

d_call: .
clone_size: few
v_call: TRBV30
j_call: TRBJ1-4
cdr3_nt: TGTGCCTGGAGTGAAGGGAGTCGAAAACTGTTTTTT
cdr3_aa: CAWSEGSRKLFF

d_call: .
clone_size: few
v_call: TRBV5-6
j_call: TRBJ1-5
cdr3_nt: TGTGCCAGCAGCTCGGGTGGGCCCCAGCATTTT
cdr3_aa: CASSSGGPQHF

d_call: TRBD2
clone_size: few
v_call: TRBV6-5
j_call: TRBJ2-5
cdr3_nt: TGTGCCAGCAGCCAAGGACTAGCGGGAGTTGAGACCCAGTACTTC
cdr3_aa: CASSQGLAGVETQYF

d_call: .
clone_size: .
v_call: TRBV6-5
j_call: TRBJ1-2
cdr3_nt: TGTGCCACCACCTCGGGGTATGGCTACACCTTC
cdr3_aa: CATTSGYGYTF

d_call: .
clone_size: .
v_call: TRBV21-1
j_call: TRBJ2-7
cdr3_nt: TGTGCCAGCAGCAAAAATCTGGACATACGGCGCGAGCAGTACTTC
cdr3_aa: CASSKNLDIRREQYF

d_call: TRBD1
clone_size: few
v_call: TRBV9
j_call: TRBJ2-2
cdr3_nt: TGTGCCAGCAGCGCCGACAGGGTTAACACCGGGGAGCTGTTTTTT
cdr3_aa: CASSADRVNTGELFF

d_call: TRBD1
clone_size: .
v_call: TRBV6-5
j_call: TRBJ2-7
cdr3_nt: TGTGCCAGCAGTTACCCAACAGGGGCCCGCTACGAGCAGTACTTC
cdr3_aa: CASSYPTGARYEQYF

d_call: TRBD2
clone_size: .
v_call: TRBV7-2
j_call: TRBJ2-7
cdr3_nt: TGTGCCAGCAGCTTATCTAGCGGGATCCTCTACGAGCAGTACTTC
cdr3_aa: CASSLSSGILYEQYF

d_call: TRBD1
clone_size: .
v_call: TRBV30
j_call: TRBJ1-2
cdr3_nt: TGTGCCTGGACCGGGACAGGGTTAGCTAACTATGGCTACACCTTC
cdr3_aa: CAWTGTGLANYGYTF

d_call: TRBD1
clone_size: .
v_call: TRBV28
j_call: TRBJ2-5
cdr3_nt: TGTGCCAGCGACGACAGGGCGCAAGAGACCCAGTACTTC
cdr3_aa: CASDDRAQETQYF

d_call: TRBD2
clone_size: .
v_call: TRBV7-2
j_call: TRBJ2-1
cdr3_nt: TGTGCCAGCAGTGTGCGGGAGAACAATGAGCAGTTCTTC
cdr3_aa: CASSVRENNEQFF

d_call: TRBD2
clone_size: few
v_call: TRBV6-6
j_call: TRBJ2-1
cdr3_nt: TGTGCCAGCAGGACTAGCGGGAGGTCAGACAATGAGCAGTTCTTC
cdr3_aa: CASRTSGRSDNEQFF

d_call: TRBD2
clone_size: few
v_call: TRBV9
j_call: TRBJ2-3
cdr3_nt: TGTGCCAGCAGCGTAGCGATAGCGGGGGCCACAGATACGCAGTATTTT
cdr3_aa: CASSVAIAGATDTQYF

d_call: TRBD2
clone_size: few
v_call: TRBV9
j_call: TRBJ2-1
cdr3_nt: TGTGCCAGCAGCGTAGGTAGCGGGGGTAACAATGAGCAGTTCTTC
cdr3_aa: CASSVGSGGNNEQFF

d_call: TRBD2
clone_size: few
v_call: TRBV28
j_call: TRBJ2-2
cdr3_nt: TGTGCCAGCAGGACCCGGACTAGCGGGAGGGTCCCCGGGGAGCTGTTTTTT
cdr3_aa: CASRTRTSGRVPGELFF

d_call: TRBD1
clone_size: once
v_call: TRBV7-9
j_call: TRBJ2-1
cdr3_nt: TGTGCCAGCAGCCCAAGGGGGGACAGGGCCTACAATGAGCAGTTCTTC
cdr3_aa: CASSPRGDRAYNEQFF

d_call: .
clone_size: .
v_call: TRBV28
j_call: TRBJ2-3
cdr3_nt: TGTGCCAGCAGTTCTAGCATCGATACGCAGTATTTT
cdr3_aa: CASSSSIDTQYF

d_call: TRBD2
clone_size: .
v_call: TRBV5-1
j_call: TRBJ2-1
cdr3_nt: TGCGCCAGCAGGAGCGCGGGAGCGGGTTACGATGAGCAGTTCTTC
cdr3_aa: CASRSAGAGYDEQFF

d_call: .
clone_size: few
v_call: TRBV4-3
j_call: TRBJ2-1
cdr3_nt: TGCGCCAGCAGCCAAGACATTAACCGAGCCTACAATGAGCAGTTCTTC
cdr3_aa: CASSQDINRAYNEQFF

d_call: TRBD1
clone_size: .
v_call: TRBV13
j_call: TRBJ2-7
cdr3_nt: TGTGCCAGCAGCTTAAGGGACAGGTATACCTACGAGCAGTACTTC
cdr3_aa: CASSLRDRYTYEQYF